A single sample gave rise to the 21 T cell receptor beta chains below, sequenced in a study of T cells in women clearing cervical HPV infection. This table comes from immunoSEQ multiplex PCR, and its TCRdb copy is limited to in-frame clones, with some not included. Recorded for this sample: roughly 30,000 clones. The sample taken for sequencing was blood buffy coat. These receptors were taken from a woman between 18 and 69 years old with a cervical HPV16 infection that either progressed to CIN3+ or cleared (not recorded which).

As concerns this clone: Coverage ceases 3 residues before the CDR3 finishes, and the germline J gene fills in the end. The chain links TRBV11-3 to TRBJ1-5, with 8 bases lining up with TRBD1. The CDR3 sequence is 15 residues long. The J segment lost 1 base and the V segment lost 5 bases, leaving 4 bases of the junction unmatched. Germline V gives CDR1 SGHNT, CDR2 YENEEA. The CDR3 loop is CASSLTGESNQPQHF. CDR3 DNA, as far as it was read: TGTGCCAGCAGCCTGACAGGGGAGAGCAATCAGCCC.

With regard to this clone: The sequence runs out 3 residues before the end of the CDR3; the remainder is reconstructed from the germline J gene. J is TRBJ2-7 and V is TRBV14; 7 bases fit TRBD1. The V gene end was trimmed by 4 bases and the J gene end by 2 bases; junction bases not matched to a gene: 5. The CDR3 covers 14 residues. CDR1 and CDR2 (germline): SGHDN, FVKESK. CDR3 bases read: TGTGCCAGCAGCCCCCGGGACAGAACCTACGAG. This translates into CASSPRDRTYE. Given in full, the CDR3 is CASSPRDRTYEQYF. The full variable domain, rest sourced from reference TRBV14 and TRBJ2-7, is EAGVTQFPSHSVIEKGQTVTLRCDPISGHDNLYWYRRVMGKEIKFLLHFVKESKQDESGMPNNRFLAERTGGTYSTLKVQPAELEDSGVYFCASSPRDRTYEQYFGPGTRLTVT.

Of note for this clone: The CDR3 is cut off 3 residues early in the read; its end comes from the germline J gene. The rearrangement links TRBV5-1 to TRBJ1-4; 11 bases agree with TRBD1. Germline CDR1 SGHRS, CDR2 YFSETQ. V lost 0 bases to trimming and J lost 8 bases; unmatched junction nucleotides: 3. The length of the CDR3 is 15 residues. CDR3 sequence: CASSLEGQGGEKLFF. The CDR3 bases that were read are TGCGCCAGCAGCTTGGAGGGACAGGGGGGCGAAAAA.

On this clone itself: The read ends 3 residues early relative to the CDR3; the germline J gene fills the gap. This sequence joins TRBV7-2 and TRBJ1-2; unclear D gene. The germline gives CDR1 SGHTA, CDR2 FQGNSA. Trimming pared 4 bases from V and 5 bases from J, leaving 11 bases between. This CDR3 has 13 residues. CDR3 DNA (partial): TGTGCCAGCAGCTCGCGGACTGGATATGGC. It encodes CASSSRTGYG. The whole CDR3 protein is CASSSRTGYGYTF. Filled out from reference TRBV7-2 and TRBJ1-2, the complete variable domain reads GAGVSQSPSNKVTEKGKDVELRCDPISGHTALYWYRQSLGQGLEFLIYFQGNSAPDKSGLPSDRFSAERTGGSVSTLTIQRTQQEDSAVYLCASSSRTGYGYTFGSGTRLTVV.

Concerning this clone itself: The read stops 3 residues short of the end of the CDR3; the missing end is completed from the germline J gene. The chain couples TRBV2 to TRBJ1-6; unclear D gene. Looked up from germline, CDR1 is SNHLY and CDR2 is FYNNEI. V shed 10 bases and J shed 9 bases, with 7 bases lying between them. The CDR3 spans 10 residues. The CDR3 spells CATSSSPLHF. CDR3 DNA, as far as it was read: TGTGCCACCTCCTCTTCACCC.

In regard to this clone: From the germline J gene comes the end of the CDR3, since the read stops 3 residues before it. The V call is TRBV30, the J call TRBJ1-2; D call uncertain. This CDR3 has 12 amino acids. Germline CDR1 GTSNPN, CDR2 SVGIG (reference sequence). The CDR3 sequence: CAWRRNVYDYTF. The sequenced CDR3 bases are TGTGCCTGGAGAAGAAACGTCTACGAC.

A remark on this clone: The read is 3 residues too short to cover the CDR3 end, so that end is filled in from the germline J gene. V gene TRBV30 combines with J gene TRBJ2-1; TRBD1 agrees at 7 bases. Germline V gene data show CDR1 as GTSNPN and CDR2 as SVGIG (reference sequence). V gave up 1 base and J gave up 4 bases; unmatched junction bases: 4. This CDR3 is 14 amino acids long. This CDR3 reads CAWSGGGNYNEQFF. CDR3 bases read: TGTGCCTGGAGTGGAGGGGGCAATTACAATGAG.

As to this clone: The read finishes 3 residues shy of the CDR3 end, and the germline J gene is used to complete it. The chain couples TRBV29-1 to TRBJ1-2; 8 nucleotides agree with TRBD1. V lost 5 bases, J lost 6 bases, and 5 bases stayed unmatched. The CDR3 has 12 residues. Per the germline V gene, CDR1 is SQVTM and CDR2 is ANQGSEA. The CDR3 protein is CSVTGTGHGYTF. The CDR3 bases that were read are TGCAGCGTTACTGGGACAGGTCATGGC.

A remark on this clone: The read stops 3 residues short of the end of the CDR3; the missing end is completed from the germline J gene. The chain recombines TRBV7-2 with TRBJ2-7, with 11 bases lining up with TRBD2. The V and J ends lost 5 bases and 6 bases, in that order; junction bases with no gene match: 9. The CDR3 loop spans 15 amino acids. Germline V CDR1 and CDR2: SGHTA, FQGNSA. CDR3 DNA, as far as it was read: TGTGCCAGCAGCAGCCTGCTAGCGGGAGGAGCCGAG. Amino acid sequence: CASSSLLAGGAE. The entire CDR3 protein reads CASSSLLAGGAEQYF. The full variable domain, its missing parts supplied by reference TRBV7-2 and TRBJ2-7, is GAGVSQSPSNKVTEKGKDVELRCDPISGHTALYWYRQSLGQGLEFLIYFQGNSAPDKSGLPSDRFSAERTGGSVSTLTIQRTQQEDSAVYLCASSSLLAGGAEQYFGPGTRLTVT.

In the case of this clone: The CDR3 end falls 3 residues outside the read, so it is completed with the germline J gene. The chain uses TRBV19 and TRBJ2-2; TRBD1 agrees at 12 bases. CDR3 size: 15 residues. Germline V gene lookup returns CDR1 LNHDA and CDR2 SQIVND (reference sequence). The sequenced part of the CDR3 DNA is TGTGCCATCGGGGACAGGGGGCTTCGAAATTCACCG. Its protein is CAIGDRGLRNSP. The full-length CDR3 reads as CAIGDRGLRNSPLFF. Full variable domain (outside the CDR3, taken from reference TRBV19 and TRBJ2-2): DGGITQSPKYLFRKEGQNVTLSCEQNLNHDAMYWYRQDPGQGLRLIYYSQIVNDFQKGDIAEGYSVSREKKESFPLTVTSAQKNPTAFYLCAIGDRGLRNSPLFFGEGSRLTVL.

As regards this clone: The read finishes 3 residues shy of the CDR3 end, and the germline J gene is used to complete it. The V and J genes are TRBV5-1 and TRBJ2-7, with D unclear. The germline V and J ends were trimmed by 4 bases and 2 bases, with 13 bases remaining between them. Germline V gives CDR1 SGHRS, CDR2 YFSETQ. The length of the CDR3 is 14 residues. The CDR3 sequence is CASSHDTTTYEQYF. The DNA read from the CDR3 is TGCGCCAGCAGCCACGACACCACGACCTACGAG.

Points on this clone: The CDR3 end falls 3 residues outside the read, so it is completed with the germline J gene. The rearrangement links TRBV7-2 to TRBJ1-2, with 8 bases fitting TRBD1. Per germline, CDR1 SGHTA and CDR2 FQGNSA. The CDR3 has 12 residues. CDR3 protein: CASSRGQEGYTF. The covered CDR3 bases are TGTGCCAGCAGTCGGGGACAGGAGGGC.

To note about this clone: The read gets to within 3 residues of the CDR3 end, and the germline J gene fills in the rest. The chain is built from TRBV5-1 and TRBJ1-2; tentative D call: TRBD1 (5 bases). Per the germline V gene, CDR1 is SGHRS and CDR2 is YFSETQ. This CDR3 has 16 residues. The sequenced CDR3 bases are TGCGCCAGCAGCCCTGGTCGGGGGATGTGGGGGGACGGC. Protein product: CASSPGRGMWGDG. In full, the CDR3 is CASSPGRGMWGDGYTF.

Comments on this clone: Read sequence stops 3 residues before the CDR3 end, and the germline J gene provides the missing end. The J gene is TRBJ2-3, the V gene TRBV19; 8 bases map to TRBD1. This CDR3 contains 14 residues. Germline V gene sequence: CDR1 LNHDA, CDR2 SQIVND (reference sequence). The DNA read from the CDR3 is TGTGCCAGTAGTGGGAGAGATTCCAGGGGGCCG. Its protein product is CASSGRDSRGP. The full CDR3 is CASSGRDSRGPQYF.

For this clone: A read error may produce the germline difference seen at one junction end. The read terminates 3 residues ahead of where the CDR3 ends, so the germline J gene completes it. This sample includes further DNA sequences coding for the same CDR3. The chain links TRBV30 to TRBJ1-3; D possibly corresponds to TRBD1 (5 bases). Germline CDR1 is GTSNPN and CDR2 is SVGIG (reference sequence). The CDR3 has 14 residues. This CDR3 is CAWKGPGQENTIYF. CDR3 DNA (partial): TGTGCCTGGAAAGGGCCAGGGCAAGAAAACACT.

Comments on this clone: The read falls 3 residues short of the CDR3 end, and the missing part is taken from the germline J gene. The V call is TRBV10-2, the J call TRBJ2-7; possible D gene TRBD2, 6 bases. V lost 7 bases and J 0 bases, leaving 10 bases between the germline ends. CDR1 and CDR2 (germline): WSHSY, SAAADI. The CDR3 is made up of 13 amino acids. CDR3: CASTPGGSYEQYF. The CDR3 bases that were read are TGCGCCAGCACACCCGGGGGCTCCTACGAG.

With respect to this clone: Coverage ceases 3 residues before the CDR3 finishes, and the germline J gene fills in the end. The gene calls are TRBV7-2 and TRBJ1-4; possible D gene TRBD1, 5 bases. Germline-derived CDR1 and CDR2 are SGHTA and FQGNSA. V was trimmed by 5 bases and J by 4 bases, leaving 14 bases between them. The CDR3 totals 15 residues. CDR3 bases read: TGTGCCAGCAGCCCGGATCCGGGACTTAATGAAAAA. Protein: CASSPDPGLNEK. The whole CDR3 is CASSPDPGLNEKLFF.

The sequenced part of the CDR3 DNA is TGTGCCAGCAGGGAGTTGGGGCTGGACACTGAA. Translating gives CASRELGLDTE. The entire CDR3 sequence reads CASRELGLDTEAFF. This chain connects TRBV6-2 or TRBV6-3 to TRBJ1-1; possible D gene TRBD1, 5 bases. The CDR3 goes on 3 residues after the read ends, and that part is filled in from the germline J gene. Trimming took 6 bases from V and 3 from J, leaving 14 bases between them. Per the germline V gene, CDR1 is MNHEY and CDR2 is SVGEGT. The CDR3 is made up of 14 amino acids.

The CDR3 sequence: CASKGGSYNDYTF. The sequenced CDR3 bases are TGTGCCAGCAAGGGGGGGTCCTACAATGAC. The V gene is TRBV2, the J gene TRBJ1-2; a possible D gene is TRBD1 (6 bases). The CDR3 is cut off 3 residues early in the read; its end comes from the germline J gene. Per the germline V gene, CDR1 is SNHLY and CDR2 is FYNNEI. The CDR3 length is 13 residues.

Details on this clone: The read ends 3 residues early relative to the CDR3; the germline J gene fills the gap. V is TRBV20-1 and J is TRBJ2-3, with D uncertain. The CDR3 extends over 14 amino acids. CDR1 and CDR2 from the germline V gene are DFQATT and SNEGSKA (reference sequence). The CDR3 protein is CSAVPLWAGETQYF. CDR3 DNA (partial): TGCAGTGCTGTCCCCCTATGGGCAGGAGAGACG.

About this clone itself: The read comes to an end 3 residues before the CDR3 does, leaving the germline J gene to fill in the end. The V gene is TRBV5-5, the J gene TRBJ2-2; 9 positions agree with TRBD1. The CDR3 has 15 amino acids. Germline V gene data show CDR1 as SGHKS and CDR2 as YYEKEE (reference sequence). CDR3 amino acids: CASSSQGAANEKLFF. The CDR3 DNA, read in part, is TGTGCCAGCAGCTCACAGGGGGCAGCTAATGAAAAG.